The T cell receptor beta chain described here comes from a study of blood T cells in healthy people across ages (dated by TCRdb to between 2015 and 2017). Concerning the study at large: In model experiments, template switching captured roughly one uniquely barcoded TCR beta cDNA molecule for every two T cells. To avoid experimental bias, donors of different ages were randomly spread across the sequencing lanes. Four age groups were formed from the donors: young (average 16 years), middle-aged (less than 40), aged (approximately 60) and long-lived (roughly 81). To track age-related changes in TCR beta repertoire diversity, the study relied on deep sequencing normalized with unique cDNA molecular identifiers. Two additional independent replicas of 1 million unique cDNA reads from the same blood draw were analyzed for two donors (one aged 18 to 30 and one aged 80 or older).

Beyond this particular receptor, the publication reports: Total diversity estimates from one million sequenced T cells were considered lower bounds and underestimates. Compared with the aged group, more naive CD4+ T cells, fewer expanded clones and increased TCR diversity were shown by the long-lived group, suggesting age selection. Donor CMV infection status was unknown, potentially confounding age-related changes in expanded clonotypes. Observed TCR beta diversity per million T cells fell roughly linearly with age, and a significant reduction was already apparent by age approximately 41. Because profiling used bulk unsorted PBMCs, naive and antigen-experienced compartments could not be compared conclusively. The percentage of naive T cells measured by flow cytometry correlated strongly with observed TCR beta diversity.

Sequences SGHVS (CDR1) and FNYEAQ (CDR2) are obtained from the germline V gene. Between the V and J ends, shortened by 1 base and 4 bases respectively, the junction contains 7 bases. From the cysteine through the phenylalanine, the CDR3 covers 13 amino acids. Only the CDR3 region is kept as DNA, spanning 39 bases read in frame from base 1. Library prep was done by 5' RACE. The sequencing machine was an Illumina HiSeq 2500. A second roughly 6 to 12 cycle PCR used a sample-barcoded 5' primer and a J-beta primer mix. Each TCR beta cDNA molecule received a unique molecular identifier from a template-switch 5' adaptor carrying 12 random nucleotides. At least 3 million CDR3-containing paired-end reads were obtained from each sample. All of the RNA was converted into first-strand cDNA using the Mint cDNA synthesis kit, with a TRBC-specific oligonucleotide serving as the primer. After uracil-DNA glycosylase treatment, a first 18-cycle PCR used universal primers M1SS and BC2_uni_R on all cDNA. Under the source paper's analysis protocol: Normalization of each sample was performed by random selection of 1 million high-quality reads, each carrying a distinct molecular identifier. Reads sharing molecular identifiers were discarded rather than binned into consensus sequences. MiTCR, with a Q25 quality threshold and the strictest error-elimination algorithm, was used for CDR3 identification, clonotype clustering and error correction. Lower-bound total TCR beta diversity was estimated with a nonparametric unseen species model using Euler transformation. TCRdb took the public reads, trimmed them with fastp at Q25, ran MiXCR for clone calling and kept in-frame beta chains. Each entry merges the rows of one CDR3 protein and shows their most common DNA and genes. What appears here as the V and J calls and clone size reflects TCRdb's work, not the paper's. For this sample there are 920,000 or so distinct CDR3 sequences; over 35% appear just once. The ten largest clones represent under 20% of the sample.

Systemically healthy Caucasian individuals from Russia, 35 to 50 in total and aged roughly 6 to 90 years, were included as donors. Approximately 11 milliliters of peripheral blood were drawn from each donor into EDTA-treated Vacutainer tubes. Ficoll-Paque density-gradient centrifugation was used to isolate PBMCs, with at least 6.5 million per sample. Total RNA, at least 6 micrograms per sample, was extracted from PBMCs with Trizol reagent. Naive CD45RAhigh/CD27high T cell percentages were measured by flow cytometry on a PBMC aliquot from every donor. Details on this clonotype: The antigen it binds to is not known. No much larger clone is present one base from it, and per-base qualities are unavailable.

In this chain, TRBV7-6 is recombined with TRBJ1-2, with no confidently assigned D gene. This sequence originates from a woman between 55 and 75 years old in good health. The sequenced sample was blood. Here is the DNA: TGTGCCAGCAGCTTAGGGAGTTCCTATGGCTACACCTTC. Its protein reads: CASSLGSSYGYTF. The entire variable domain, with the stretches around the CDR3 drawn from the reference TRBV7-6 and TRBJ1-2 proteins, is GAGVSQSPRYKVTKRGQDVALRCDPISGHVSLYWYRQALGQGPEFLTYFNYEAQQDKSGLPNDRFSAERPEGSISTLTIQRTEQRDSAMYRCASSLGSSYGYTFGSGTRLTVV.